This entry features one T cell receptor (beta chain) sequence. As yet, its antigen is unknown. Every TCR beta cDNA library bore unique molecular identifiers. Around 500,000 cDNA molecules were obtained per 1 to 10 million input T cells. TCRdb recomputed calls from the PCR reads with MiXCR, one row per CDR3 protein. The data hold about 540,000 distinct CDR3 sequences, with around a third observed a single time. This sample stems from a study of post-analysis software for immune sequencing data. Study-wide results and limits: About five TRBV segments, including TRBV5-6, TRBV5-1 and TRBV20-1, were more frequent in patients than controls. Normalized Chao1 diversity was significantly lower in multiple sclerosis patients than in controls.

The CDR3 covers 15 residues. The V segment lost 3 bases and the J segment 10 bases; nucleotides outside the gene matches: 7. In germline, CDR1 is LNHDA, CDR2 SQIVND (reference sequence). The chain is built from TRBV19 and TRBJ1-6; 9 nucleotides line up with TRBD1. This clonotype was sampled from a girl between 2 and 17 years old with multiple sclerosis. Sequenced material: blood. CDR3 DNA: TGTGCCAGTAGTATCTCCGGGACAGGGCGATCACCCCTCCACTTT. As protein: CASSISGTGRSPLHF.